This T cell receptor (beta chain) stems from a study of blood T cell repertoires in COVID-19. Turning to the study itself: The analysed material was cDNA or gDNA that came from T cells, B-cell-depleted T cells, or PBMCs.

The authors' processing: For nucleated cells, counts were estimated from reference gene primer amplification. Only in-frame clones appear in the TCRdb table, and some are missing; sequencing was by immunoSEQ multiplex PCR. V and J calls and clone size come straight from that table; D and trimming were deduced from the DNA. The table has 55,000 to 65,000 clones, under 85% seen once. The sample consisted of peripheral blood. The TCR comes from a man between 60 and 70 years old with acute or convalescent COVID-19.

CDR3 coding DNA: TGCACCAGGCGTCTTTTGGGCGGGAATGAAAAACTGTTTTTT. It is translated as CTRRLLGGNEKLFF. This chain uses TRBV1 with TRBJ1-4. TRBV1 is given as a pseudogene. This CDR3 has 14 amino acids.